This T cell receptor (beta chain) comes out of a study of T cell responses to AZD1222 COVID-19 vaccine. Study conclusions and caveats: Repertoire sampling happened only post peak T cell response.

This clone was picked up a small number of times. As yet, its antigen is unknown. The ends lost 5 bases at V and 4 bases at J; junction bases unmatched: 5. Germline V gene lookup returns CDR1 MNHEY and CDR2 SMNVEV (reference sequence). CDR3 length equals 14 residues. The protocol was immunoSEQ multiplex PCR, while the TCRdb copy is restricted to in-frame clones and leaves out a portion. The sample lists about 110,000 clones; roughly 80% were seen once. The chain employs TRBV27 and TRBJ1-5, with 7 nucleotides matching TRBD1. The material was peripheral blood, obtained on day 0 of AZD1222 vaccination. The receptor was isolated from an adult in good health. Written as DNA, the CDR3 is TGTGCCAGCAGTGTGACAGGGTATAATCAGCCCCAGCATTTT. Translation: CASSVTGYNQPQHF.